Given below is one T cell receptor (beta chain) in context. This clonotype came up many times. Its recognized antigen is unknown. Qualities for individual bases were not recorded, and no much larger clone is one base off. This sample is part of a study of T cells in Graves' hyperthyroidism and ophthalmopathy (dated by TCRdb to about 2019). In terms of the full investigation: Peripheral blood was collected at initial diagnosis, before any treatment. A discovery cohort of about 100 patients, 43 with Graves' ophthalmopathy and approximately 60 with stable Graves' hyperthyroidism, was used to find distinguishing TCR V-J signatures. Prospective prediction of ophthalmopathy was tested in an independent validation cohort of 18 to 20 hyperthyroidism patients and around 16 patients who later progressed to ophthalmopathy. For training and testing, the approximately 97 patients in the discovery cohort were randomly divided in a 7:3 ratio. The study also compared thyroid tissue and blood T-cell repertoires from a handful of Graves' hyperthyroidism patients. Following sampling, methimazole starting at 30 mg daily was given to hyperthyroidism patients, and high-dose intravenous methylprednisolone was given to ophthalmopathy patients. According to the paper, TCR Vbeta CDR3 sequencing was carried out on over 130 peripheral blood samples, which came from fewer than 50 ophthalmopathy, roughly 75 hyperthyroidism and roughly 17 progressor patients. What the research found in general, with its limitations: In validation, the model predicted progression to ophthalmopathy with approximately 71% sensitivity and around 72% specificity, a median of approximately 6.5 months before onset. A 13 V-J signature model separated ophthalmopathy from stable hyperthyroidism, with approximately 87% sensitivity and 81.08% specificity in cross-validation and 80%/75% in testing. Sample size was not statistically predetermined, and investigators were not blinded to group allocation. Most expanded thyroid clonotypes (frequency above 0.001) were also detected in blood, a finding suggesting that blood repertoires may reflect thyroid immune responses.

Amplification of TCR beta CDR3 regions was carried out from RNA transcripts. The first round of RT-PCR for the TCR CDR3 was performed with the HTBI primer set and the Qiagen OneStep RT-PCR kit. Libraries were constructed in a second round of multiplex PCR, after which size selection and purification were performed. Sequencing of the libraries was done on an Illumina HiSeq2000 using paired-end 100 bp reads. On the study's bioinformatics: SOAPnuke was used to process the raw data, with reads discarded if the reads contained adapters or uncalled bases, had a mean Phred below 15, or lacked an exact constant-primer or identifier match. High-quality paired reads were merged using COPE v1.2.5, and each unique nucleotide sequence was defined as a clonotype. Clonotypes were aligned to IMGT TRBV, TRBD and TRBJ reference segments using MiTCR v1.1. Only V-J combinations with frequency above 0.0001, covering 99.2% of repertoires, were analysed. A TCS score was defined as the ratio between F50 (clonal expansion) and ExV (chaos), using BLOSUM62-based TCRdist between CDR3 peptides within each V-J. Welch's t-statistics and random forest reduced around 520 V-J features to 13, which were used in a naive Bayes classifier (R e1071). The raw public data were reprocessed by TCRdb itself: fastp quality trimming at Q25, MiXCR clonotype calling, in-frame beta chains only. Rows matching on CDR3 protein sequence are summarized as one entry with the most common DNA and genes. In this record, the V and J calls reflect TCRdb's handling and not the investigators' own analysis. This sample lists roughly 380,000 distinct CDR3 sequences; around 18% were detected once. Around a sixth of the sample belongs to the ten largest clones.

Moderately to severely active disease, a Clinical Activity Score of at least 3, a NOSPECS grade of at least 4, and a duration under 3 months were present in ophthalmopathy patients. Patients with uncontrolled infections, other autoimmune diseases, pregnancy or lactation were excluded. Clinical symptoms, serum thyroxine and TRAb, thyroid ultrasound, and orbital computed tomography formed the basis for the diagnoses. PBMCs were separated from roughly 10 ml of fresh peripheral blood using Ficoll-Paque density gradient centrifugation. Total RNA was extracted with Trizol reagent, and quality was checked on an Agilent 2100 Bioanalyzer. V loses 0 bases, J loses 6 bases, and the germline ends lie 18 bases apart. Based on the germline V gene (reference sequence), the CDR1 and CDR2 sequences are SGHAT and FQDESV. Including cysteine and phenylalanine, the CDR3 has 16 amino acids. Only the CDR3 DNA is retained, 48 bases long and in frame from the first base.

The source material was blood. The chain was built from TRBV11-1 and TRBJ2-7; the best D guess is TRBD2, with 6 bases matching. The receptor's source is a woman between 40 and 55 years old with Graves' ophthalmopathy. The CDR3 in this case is CASSLARNGRSSEQYF. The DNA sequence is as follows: TGTGCCAGCAGCTTAGCGCGTAACGGGAGATCGAGCGAGCAGTACTTC.